What follows describes a single T cell receptor (beta chain). Its matching antigen is unknown. This specimen belongs to a study of neoadjuvant nivolumab and ipilimumab in lung cancer. Findings of the study overall: Only a single major-pathologic-response sample was available for clonality analysis.

The data were produced by immunoSEQ multiplex PCR, yet TCRdb's version contains in-frame clones alone and is incomplete. The data contain 40,000 to 60,000 clones, around 89% of them singletons. Germline values: CDR1 LGHNA, CDR2 YNFKEQ. V was pared by 4 bases and J by 6 bases, with 8 bases of the junction left unmatched. The CDR3 totals 15 residues. The V and J genes are TRBV4-2 and TRBJ2-1; 8 bases fit TRBD2. This TCR was sampled from an adult with non-small cell lung cancer. Some clones in this sample may be carry-over from other donors' samples. The starting material was blood, obtained before neoadjuvant nivolumab, alone or with ipilimumab. The DNA for the CDR3 is TGTGCCAGCAGCCTACAAGCGGGAGAACGCAATGAGCAGTTCTTC. Amino acid sequence: CASSLQAGERNEQFF.